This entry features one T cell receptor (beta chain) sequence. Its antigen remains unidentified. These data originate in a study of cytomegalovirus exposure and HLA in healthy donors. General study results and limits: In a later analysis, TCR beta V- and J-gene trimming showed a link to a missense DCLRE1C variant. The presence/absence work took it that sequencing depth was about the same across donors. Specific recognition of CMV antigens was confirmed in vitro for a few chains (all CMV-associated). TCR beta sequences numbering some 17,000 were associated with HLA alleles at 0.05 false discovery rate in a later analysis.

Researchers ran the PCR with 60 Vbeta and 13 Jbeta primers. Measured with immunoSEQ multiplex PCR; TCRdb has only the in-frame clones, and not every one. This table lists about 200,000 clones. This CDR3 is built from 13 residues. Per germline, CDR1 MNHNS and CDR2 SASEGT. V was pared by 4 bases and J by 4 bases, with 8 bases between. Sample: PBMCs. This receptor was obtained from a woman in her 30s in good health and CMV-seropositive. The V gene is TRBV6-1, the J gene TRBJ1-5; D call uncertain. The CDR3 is CASSGAANQPQHF. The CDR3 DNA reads TGTGCCAGCAGTGGGGCTGCGAATCAGCCCCAGCATTTT.